The subject of this entry is one T cell receptor (beta chain). The antigen is not known. The sample is drawn from a study of cytomegalovirus exposure and HLA in healthy donors. The ends lost 1 base at V and 3 bases at J; junction bases unmatched: 8. Germline V CDR1 and CDR2: SGHVS, FNYEAQ. The CDR3 covers 18 residues. Study-level findings and limits: In vitro work confirmed that a few CMV-associated chains recognize CMV antigens.

The donors formed part of the roughly 120-subject validation cohort, distinct from the roughly 600-subject first cohort. Assay used: immunoSEQ multiplex PCR; TCRdb lists only in-frame clones, some missing. This sample has about 360,000 clones, with roughly 88% found just once. The sample comprised PBMCs. This clonotype originated in a woman under 30 in good health and CMV-seronegative. This rearrangement joins TRBV7-6 to TRBJ2-2; 10 positions match TRBD2. The CDR3 here is CASSLEASGSLDTGELFF. The CDR3 DNA reads as TGTGCCAGCAGCTTAGAAGCTAGCGGGAGTCTAGACACCGGGGAGCTGTTTTTT.